This TCR beta chain was sequenced for a study of beta chain features in type 1 diabetes (dated by TCRdb to the late 2010s). With respect to the entire study: No differences in mean age, gender distribution, total cell number or subset yield were found between patients and healthy donors. Across all samples, 107,917,701 sorted cells were examined, and cell number per subset correlated strongly with RNA yield. In the study, TCRB repertoires of sorted circulating CD4+ T cell subsets from recently diagnosed type 1 diabetes patients were compared with those of matched healthy donors. Whereas all 28 donors provided naive and central memory subsets, regulatory and stem cell-like memory subsets were isolated from just 8 patients and about 8 healthy donors. General findings and caveats noted by the study authors: HLA sub-analyses involved small numbers of individuals, so any influence of HLA type on TCRB rearrangement remained unresolved. PCR may preferentially amplify shorter templates, but because patient and control samples were amplified and corrected together, any resulting skew would affect both groups equally. Because cDNA was sequenced instead of genomic DNA, activated cells with high expression could be over-represented, although the groups did not differ in activation or CD3 levels. Type 1 diabetes patients showed a moderate but significant shortening of TCRB CDR3 length in all four CD4+ subsets. At VDJ recombination sites, type 1 diabetes patients had fewer insertions and more deleted nucleotides, which implies abnormalities in thymic rearrangement. The naive, central memory and regulatory TCRB repertoires appeared to resemble one another more closely among patients than among healthy donors.

Of note for this clone: It has no known antigen specificity. No base-level quality is on record; no much larger clone is a single base apart.

CDR1 and CDR2 (SQVTM, ANQGSEA) derive from the germline V gene. The germline ends are 13 bases apart after V is trimmed by 4 bases and J by 1 base. The CDR3 starts with the cysteine, ends with the phenylalanine, and has 14 residues. Just CDR3 DNA is preserved here, 42 bases in frame from base 1. All of the isolated RNA was reverse transcribed with the High Capacity cDNA Reverse Transcription Kit, so expressed TCRB transcripts were sequenced. Naive, central memory and regulatory T cell samples underwent deep immunoSEQ sequencing, averaging about 3.5 million total reads per sample. Sorted cells were lysed in RLT buffer and RNA was extracted with DNase-treated RNeasy Micro or Mini kits, depending on cell number. Each cell subset was processed on its own to prevent cross-contamination, while patient and healthy donor samples were processed together. The immunoSEQ multiplex PCR was used to amplify TCRB sequences from cDNA, generating 87-bp fragments that spanned the CDR3 region. Sequencing of the amplicons was performed on the Illumina HiSeq platform. As for the authors' bioinformatics: PCR bias was corrected computationally using synthetic template baselines, and reads within Hamming distance 2 were collapsed, with unmergeable singletons discarded. By aligning reads against IMGT, V, D and J genes, CDR3 length, and insertions or deletions at six rearrangement sites were assigned. Clonotype counts were normalized to sorted cell number within each subset before computing true diversity and Gini coefficients with the tcR R package. The overlap coefficient, calculated on TCRB nucleotide sequences, was used to measure repertoire sharing. Out-of-frame TCRB sequences from naive cells were analyzed as a proxy for the pre-selection repertoire. Entries here come from immuneACCESS through TCRdb and include only in-frame sequences with V and J called. Some clones fail to appear in such tables; in the studies checked, an unresolved V gene covers under half of the shortfall, and the cause of the remainder is unknown. V, J and clone size reflect that table, while D and trimming were determined from the DNA. In all, the sample holds roughly 400,000 clones, and more than 13% of those were seen once. The ten largest clones capture 0.019% of the sample.

A single peripheral blood draw of about 116 mL on average was collected from each donor into heparinised tubes. Naive, central memory, regulatory and stem cell-like memory CD4+ T cells were sorted on a BD FACSAria II using a panel including CD45RO, CCR7, CD25, CD127, CD95 and CD27. A purity above 98% was achieved for all sorted populations. PBMCs were separated immediately by Lymphoprep density gradient centrifugation and were stained directly, without being cultured. So that batch effects would be minimized, each experiment stained and sorted samples in pairs, pairing one healthy donor with one patient.

The chain was built from TRBV29-1 and TRBJ1-1, and the D gene may be TRBD1, 5 bases matching. The TCR comes from a woman aged 18 to 35 in good health. The sample consisted of naive CD4+ T cells from blood. The cell subset or site label of this sample denotes: true naive CD4+ T cells. The DNA sequence is given as TGCAGCGTTGCTGTTGGTGACAGGAACACTGAAGCTTTCTTT. Its translation reads: CSVAVGDRNTEAFF.